This TCR beta chain came from a study of tumor-infiltrating lymphocytes in primary liver carcinoma. Overall study: Patients diagnosed with primary liver carcinoma received treatment through surgical resection.

cDNA specific to TCR beta was made from 500 ng of total RNA, with a constant-region primer employed for priming. Slightly modified ARM-PCR with three nested multiplex PCR rounds yielded TCR beta libraries. Two initial PCR rounds of about 10 cycles each paired TRBV1-TRBV30 forward primers with a C-beta reverse primer. TCRdb re-called the multiplex PCR reads through MiXCR, storing one row per CDR3 protein. In the table there are 250,000 to 350,000 distinct CDR3 sequences, around three fifths of which are singletons. J lost 3 bases, V lost 6 bases, and 14 bases had no gene match. CDR3 length equals 17 residues. Germline V gene sequence: CDR1 MDHEN, CDR2 SYDVKM. The authors took blood RNA from unsorted whole blood and also extracted germline DNA.

Input material: peripheral blood. The origin of this receptor is a woman aged 25 to 39 with primary liver carcinoma and hepatitis B virus infection. The V call is TRBV28, the J call TRBJ2-1, with TRBD1 matching over 7 bases. The CDR3 DNA is TGTGCCAGCAGATTAGGGGTCCCAGGGGGTTACTACAATGAGCAGTTCTTC. Its protein is CASRLGVPGGYYNEQFF.